This entry features one T cell receptor beta chain sequence. Its antigen is not identified. Indicated treatment: approximately nine-day PBMC culture with coronavirus spike peptide pools or control peptides (ViraFEST assay). This sample was taken from a study of vaccination and CD4 T cells after COVID-19. Germline V gene lookup returns CDR1 SNHLY and CDR2 FYNNEI. Deletions cut 7 bases from V and 3 bases from J, with 12 bases between. The CDR3 covers 13 residues. Scientists ran DNA taken from cultured CD4+ T cells through the Oncomine TCR Beta short-read assay for sequencing. TCRdb ran MiXCR on the PCR reads and lists one entry per CDR3 protein. In the table there are some 16,000 distinct CDR3 sequences, roughly 75% of which are singletons.

This chain uses TRBV2 with TRBJ1-2, with D perhaps matching TRBD1 (5 bases). The TCR sequence derives from a human donor who received a COVID-19 vaccine. Sequencing was performed on CD4+ T cells from blood, cultured in vitro, taken after SARS-CoV-2 vaccination. CDR3 bases: TGTGCCAGCATCGACATGGGACACTATGGCTACACCTTC. Its protein is CASIDMGHYGYTF. The variable domain in full, with the rest retrieved from reference TRBV2 and TRBJ1-2, is EPEVTQTPSHQVTQMGQEVILRCVPISNHLYFYWYRQILGQKVEFLVSFYNNEISEKSEIFDDQFSVERPDGSNFTLKIRSTKLEDSAMYFCASIDMGHYGYTFGSGTRLTVV.